These T cell receptor beta chains were read from a single sample in a study of blood T cell repertoires in COVID-19. Profiling relied on immunoSEQ multiplex PCR, and the TCRdb table lists in-frame clones only, not all of them. Counted here are 170,000 or so clones, around 82% occurring once; the ten biggest clones make up around 14%. The sample taken for sequencing was peripheral blood. The receptors derive from a man between 18 and 35 years old with active or convalescent COVID-19. The CDR3 runs from the conserved cysteine through the conserved F or W. The D gene is left open where the match is weak. Clone size is not always given. Where it is, it says once, few, many or a class for expanded clones.

few,TRBV7-2,TRBJ2-3,TRBD2,TGTGCCAGCAGCTTCCCTAGCGGGGGGGCGCATACGCAGTATTTT,CASSFPSGGAHTQYF
.,TRBV7-8,TRBJ2-3,.,TGTGCCAGCAGCCCCTTTGGTGTGGGGGGGCGTTCAGATACGCAGTATTTT,CASSPFGVGGRSDTQYF
once,TRBV7-9,TRBJ2-5,.,TGTGCCAGCAGCTTAAGCCAGACTAGAGCCCCAAGCCGAGAGACCCAGTACTTC,CASSLSQTRAPSRETQYF
.,TRBV5-1,TRBJ1-4,TRBD1,TGCGCCAGCAGCTTGGGCTCAGGGGGCTATGAAAAACTGTTTTTT,CASSLGSGGYEKLFF
.,TRBV7-3,TRBJ2-1,.,TGTGCCAGCAGCTACGGCTCCTCGAGGAGGCAGTTCTTC,CASSYGSSRRQFF
once,TRBV18,TRBJ2-2,TRBD2,TGTGCCAGCTCACCCCTGGGGGGGACCGGGGAGCTGTTTTTT,CASSPLGGTGELFF
once,TRBV19,TRBJ1-5,.,TGTGCCAGTAGTGCTTTGGAGGGTTTCAATCAGCCCCAGCATTTT,CASSALEGFNQPQHF
.,TRBV11-2,TRBJ2-5,.,TGTGCCAGCAGCTTAGCCACCATGGGCGTGGAGGGCCGAGAGACCCAGTACTTC,CASSLATMGVEGRETQYF
.,TRBV20-1,TRBJ2-1,TRBD2,TGCAGTGCTAGTGGCTCTAGCGGGGGATACAATGAGCAGTTCTTC,CSASGSSGGYNEQFF
.,TRBV3-1/TRBV3-2,TRBJ2-7,.,TGTGCCAGCAGCCAAGATGCGGGGGCTTCCTACGAGCAGTACTTC,CASSQDAGASYEQYF
.,TRBV7-8,TRBJ2-4,TRBD1,TGTGCCAGCAGTTGGGGGCCAGGGGGTTCCCCCCGGGCCAAAAACATTCAGTACTTC,CASSWGPGGSPRAKNIQYF
.,TRBV6-5,TRBJ2-1,TRBD2,TGTGCCAGCAGCTCGCTAGCGGGGGCCAACAATGAGCAGTTCTTC,CASSSLAGANNEQFF
.,TRBV27,TRBJ2-5,.,TGTGCCAGCAGTTTATTGGGAGGCCGAGGGACCCAGTACTTC,CASSLLGGRGTQYF
few,TRBV6-5,TRBJ1-6,.,TGTGCCAGCAGGGAGGAGGGCTATAATTCACCCCTCCACTTT,CASREEGYNSPLHF
.,TRBV6-5,TRBJ1-1,TRBD1,TGTGCCAGCAGCAACAGGGGGGACACTGAAGCTTTCTTT,CASSNRGDTEAFF
once,TRBV7-3,TRBJ2-5,TRBD1,TGTGCCAGCAGCGCTACAGGGGCTCGGGAGACCCAGTACTTC,CASSATGARETQYF
.,TRBV15,TRBJ1-2,.,TGTGCCACCAGCAGAGATTTAGCAGTTGCCTATGGCTACACCTTC,CATSRDLAVAYGYTF
.,TRBV12-5,TRBJ1-1,.,TGTGCTAGTGGTTTATGGGGGAGGACTGAAGCTTTCTTT,CASGLWGRTEAFF
.,TRBV5-1,TRBJ1-1,TRBD1,TGCGCCAGCAGAGGGACAGGGGGCATTGGCACTGAAGCTTTCTTT,CASRGTGGIGTEAFF
once,TRBV4-1,TRBJ1-6,.,TGCGCCAGCAGCCAAACAGACAGCCTCTCCTATAATTCACCCCTCCACTTT,CASSQTDSLSYNSPLHF
.,TRBV19,TRBJ2-7,TRBD1,TGTGCCAGTGCCCCGGGACAGACGAACTACGAGCAGTACTTC,CASAPGQTNYEQYF
once,TRBV27,TRBJ2-7,.,TGTGCCAGCAGTTTATCGGTCAGGGAAGGGTACGAGCAGTACTTC,CASSLSVREGYEQYF
.,TRBV3-1/TRBV3-2,TRBJ1-3,.,TGTGCCAGCAGCCCCTTCCGGTACTCTGGAAACACCATATATTTT,CASSPFRYSGNTIYF
.,TRBV7-2,TRBJ2-1,TRBD1,TGTGCCAGCAGGGAAGGGACAGGGTCCTACAATGAGCAGTTCTTC,CASREGTGSYNEQFF
.,TRBV18,TRBJ1-6,TRBD1,TGTGCCAGCTCGCTACAGGGGCCACCCCTCCACTTT,CASSLQGPPLHF
once,TRBV19,TRBJ1-5,.,TGTGCCAGTAGTATAGAAAGGGGGATCATCACCCCCCAGCATTTT,CASSIERGIITPQHF
few,TRBV19,TRBJ1-1,.,TGTGCCAGTAGGGGGGGAGTGGGCACTGAAGCTTTCTTT,CASRGGVGTEAFF
.,TRBV7-9,TRBJ1-6,.,TGTGCCAGCAGAAATCAGGGTTTACATAATTCACCCCTCCACTTT,CASRNQGLHNSPLHF
.,TRBV6-2/TRBV6-3,TRBJ1-2,.,TGTGCCAGCAGTTACAGGCAGGCTGGGTATGGCTACACCTTC,CASSYRQAGYGYTF
.,TRBV6-5,TRBJ1-2,.,TGTGCCAGCAGTTACGGGGGGGTCGACTATGGCTACACCTTC,CASSYGGVDYGYTF
.,TRBV15,TRBJ2-7,TRBD1,TGTGCCACCAGCAGGGACAGGGGCTTTAACGAGCAGTACTTC,CATSRDRGFNEQYF
.,TRBV20-1,TRBJ2-7,TRBD1,TGCAGTGCTAGTACCAGGGGGATAACCTACGAGCAGTACTTC,CSASTRGITYEQYF
.,TRBV4-2,TRBJ2-2,TRBD2,TGTGCCAGCAGCCAAGAGAAATTCTTAGCGGGGTACACCGGGGAGCTGTTTTTT,CASSQEKFLAGYTGELFF
few,TRBV19,TRBJ1-3,.,TGTGCCAGTAGTTTCGGGGACTCTGGAAACACCATATATTTT,CASSFGDSGNTIYF
many,TRBV14,TRBJ2-3,TRBD2,TGTGCCAGCAGCCAAGCCTCGCCTTCGCTAGCGGGAAAGATAGATACGCAGTATTTT,CASSQASPSLAGKIDTQYF
once,TRBV7-6,TRBJ2-7,TRBD1,TGTGCCAGCAGCCAGGGGACAGACGTTCCGTTACGCGAGCAGTACTTC,CASSQGTDVPLREQYF
.,TRBV3-1/TRBV3-2,TRBJ1-2,.,TGTGCCAGCAGCCAAGCCAGCTATGGCTACACCTTC,CASSQASYGYTF
.,TRBV6-5,TRBJ1-4,.,TGTGCCAGCAGTTACTCGATAACTGTTCCTAATGAAAAACTGTTTTTT,CASSYSITVPNEKLFF
.,TRBV9,TRBJ2-5,.,TGTGCCAGCAGCGCCACAGGGAGGGAAGAGACCCAGTACTTC,CASSATGREETQYF
.,TRBV7-6,TRBJ2-7,TRBD1,TGTGCCAGCAGCTTAGGACAGGGGACCTCCTACGAGCAGTACTTC,CASSLGQGTSYEQYF
.,TRBV5-1,TRBJ2-2,TRBD2,TGCGCCAGCAGCTTGACTAGCGGGATGAACACCGGGGAGCTGTTTTTT,CASSLTSGMNTGELFF
.,TRBV7-2,TRBJ2-5,.,TGTGCCAGCAGGCAAAGGAGTAGCGCACAAGAGACCCAGTACTTC,CASRQRSSAQETQYF
.,TRBV5-6,TRBJ2-7,TRBD1,TGTGCCAGCAGCCTGCTGGGTGGACAGGGTTCTTACGAGCAGTACTTC,CASSLLGGQGSYEQYF
.,TRBV7-8,TRBJ2-1,TRBD2,TGTGCCAGCAGCCCGCGGGAGACCTACAATGAGCAGTTCTTC,CASSPRETYNEQFF
once,TRBV5-6,TRBJ1-2,TRBD1,TGTGCCAGCAGCGCCAGGACAGGGTTGGCGGGGGGCTACACCTTC,CASSARTGLAGGYTF
.,TRBV9,TRBJ2-2,TRBD2,TGTGCCAGCAGCGCAGGACTAGCGGGAGACACCGGGGAGCTGTTTTTT,CASSAGLAGDTGELFF
.,TRBV6-2/TRBV6-3,TRBJ2-5,TRBD1,TGTGCCAGCAGTTACTCCGGGACAGGGGGATCGGTAGAGACCCAGTACTTC,CASSYSGTGGSVETQYF
.,TRBV7-3,TRBJ2-6,TRBD2,TGTGCCAGCAGCTCTGGACTAGCTGGGGCCAACGTCCTGACTTTC,CASSSGLAGANVLTF
few,TRBV7-9,TRBJ2-1,TRBD2,TGTGCCAGCAGCCCACACCGACTAGCGGGGTCGCAGAATGAGCAGTTCTTC,CASSPHRLAGSQNEQFF
.,TRBV6-1,TRBJ1-3,.,TGTGCCAGCAGTGAGTGGCGGGTCTCTGGAAACACCATATATTTT,CASSEWRVSGNTIYF
once,TRBV5-1,TRBJ2-7,TRBD1,TGCGCCAGCAGCTTGGCCGCTGGGGCGTCAGGGGGTTACTACGAGCAGTACTTC,CASSLAAGASGGYYEQYF
.,TRBV5-5,TRBJ2-7,.,TGTGCCAGCAGCTTCCGGGACAACTACGAGCAGTACTTC,CASSFRDNYEQYF
.,TRBV5-1,TRBJ1-2,.,TGCGCCAGCAGCTGGGGCAACTATGGCTACACCTTC,CASSWGNYGYTF